These 31 T cell receptor beta chains originate from one sample sequenced in a study of T cell changes during pregnancy in multiple sclerosis. The protocol was immunoSEQ multiplex PCR, while the TCRdb copy is restricted to in-frame clones and leaves out a portion. The sample has tens of thousands of clones, roughly 93% seen once; the top ten hold roughly 1.5%. Specimen: peripheral blood, collected in the third trimester of pregnancy. These receptors were obtained from a female donor with multiple sclerosis, enrolled in a pregnancy study.

The chain has TRBV14 and TRBJ2-5, with 8 bases lining up with TRBD1. V dropped 2 bases and J dropped 5; count of bases not matched to a gene: 10. Germline V gene lookup returns CDR1 SGHDN and CDR2 FVKESK. This CDR3 comprises 16 residues. The CDR3 region is CASSQKGTGGVETQYF. CDR3 in DNA: TGTGCCAGCAGCCAAAAAGGGACAGGCGGGGTGGAGACCCAGTACTTC.

This clone has only one observation. V gene TRBV25-1 combines with J gene TRBJ2-7, with D unresolved. V shed 2 bases and J shed 6 bases, with 8 bases lying between them. CDR1 and CDR2 (germline): MGHDK, SYGVNS. This CDR3 spans 12 amino acids. CDR3 loop: CASSEGSGEQYF. CDR3 coding DNA: TGTGCCAGCAGTGAAGGTTCGGGCGAGCAGTACTTC.

This sequence joins TRBV11-2 and TRBJ2-7; D gene uncertain. The V gene's germline CDR1 is SGHAT and CDR2 FQNNGV. The V end was cut by 8 bases, the J end by 2 bases, with 7 bases between. The CDR3 extends over 11 amino acids. The CDR3 region is CASGYTYEQYF. The CDR3 coding sequence is TGTGCCAGCGGTTACACCTACGAGCAGTACTTC.

This clone was seen only once. The rearrangement joins TRBV30 to TRBJ2-5; D is perhaps TRBD2 (6 bases). Germline V gives CDR1 GTSNPN, CDR2 SVGIG (reference sequence). Trimming stripped 0 bases from V and 5 bases from J, with 10 bases between. The CDR3 is 13 residues long. This chain's CDR3 is CAWSVVGRETQYF. In DNA form, the CDR3 reads TGTGCCTGGAGTGTAGTAGGGAGGGAGACCCAGTACTTC.

This clone has just one count. The V call is TRBV19, the J call TRBJ1-3, with 8 bases identical to TRBD1. The CDR3 runs to 16 residues. Germline CDR1 and CDR2: LNHDA and SQIVND (reference sequence). Trimming cost V 7 bases and J 2 bases; bases outside gene matches: 10. CDR3 sequence (DNA): TGTGCCAGTAAGGCGAGACAGGGGATTCCTGGAAACACCATATATTTT. Amino acid sequence: CASKARQGIPGNTIYF.

A remark on this clone: The junction does not match germline at one end; this may be a read error. This chain joins TRBV7-7 and TRBJ1-6, with no clear D. This CDR3 has 16 amino acids. Germline CDR1 is SSHAT and CDR2 is FNYEAQ (reference sequence). The CDR3 protein is CASSLARDGYNSPLHF. The CDR3 DNA follows: TGTGCTAGCAGCTTAGCACGAGACGGGTATAATTCACCCCTCCACTTT.

The chain joins TRBV7-3 to TRBJ2-3; 14 bases fit TRBD2. CDR3 size: 17 residues. J lost 0 bases, V lost 2 bases, and 1 base had no gene match. Germline V gene data show CDR1 as SGHTA and CDR2 as FQGTGA. CDR3 sequence: CASSLGLAGGSTDTQYF. The CDR3 bases are TGTGCCAGCAGCTTAGGACTAGCGGGGGGAAGCACAGATACGCAGTATTTT. Based on the CDR3 plus reference TRBV7-3 and TRBJ2-3, the full variable domain is GAGVSQTPSNKVTEKGKYVELRCDPISGHTALYWYRQSLGQGPEFLIYFQGTGAADDSGLPNDRFFAVRPEGSVSTLKIQRTERGDSAVYLCASSLGLAGGSTDTQYFGPGTRLTVL.

The V gene is TRBV5-6, the J gene TRBJ2-5; 8 nucleotides agree with TRBD2. Trimming removed 1 base from V and 3 bases from J; junction bases left unmatched: 8. Germline CDR1 reads SGHDT; CDR2 reads YYEEEE. The CDR3 covers 16 residues. This CDR3 is CASSLSGGGPKETQYF. For the CDR3, the DNA is TGTGCCAGCAGCTTGAGTGGCGGGGGGCCCAAAGAGACCCAGTACTTC. Variable domain in full (rest from reference TRBV5-6 and TRBJ2-5): DAGVTQSPTHLIKTRGQQVTLRCSPKSGHDTVSWYQQALGQGPQFIFQYYEEEERQRGNFPDRFSGHQFPNYSSELNVNALLLGDSALYLCASSLSGGGPKETQYFGPGTRLLVL.

This chain joins TRBV18 and TRBJ2-1; 7 bases fit TRBD2. The CDR3 has 15 amino acids. Trimming took 0 bases from V and 7 from J; bases not matched to a gene: 6. From germline, CDR1 is KGHSH and CDR2 LQKENI. The CDR3 DNA sequence: TGTGCCAGCTCACCACCTCCCGGGAGGTGGAATGAGCAGTTCTTC. It encodes CASSPPPGRWNEQFF.

The rearrangement joins TRBV5-5 to TRBJ2-1; 15 bases are a match to TRBD2. Trimming took 2 bases from V and 9 from J; bases not matched to a gene: 3. This CDR3 comprises 15 residues. Germline CDR1 is SGHKS and CDR2 is YYEKEE (reference sequence). The CDR3 coding sequence is TGTGCCAGCAGCTTCAGGGGACTAGCGGGGGGTGAGCAGTTCTTC. This sequence encodes CASSFRGLAGGEQFF.

The chain joins TRBV7-2 to TRBJ1-2, with TRBD1 as a possible D gene (5 bases). Germline V CDR1 and CDR2: SGHTA, FQGNSA. V lost 5 bases and J 1 base, leaving 8 bases between the germline ends. The CDR3 sequence is 13 residues long. The CDR3 DNA reads TGTGCCAGCAGCCCGGACAATAACTATGGCTACACCTTC. Protein sequence: CASSPDNNYGYTF.

This rearrangement joins TRBV6-1 to TRBJ1-5, with D hard to call. V lost 5 bases, J lost 0 bases, and 11 bases lay in between. CDR1 and CDR2 (germline): MNHNS, SASEGT. CDR3 length: 15 residues. Here the CDR3 DNA reads TGTGCCAGCAGTTCGGGATACAATAGCAATCAGCCCCAGCATTTT. Encoded protein: CASSSGYNSNQPQHF.

The gene calls are TRBV7-9 and TRBJ1-2; 8 bases are a match to TRBD1. CDR1 and CDR2 from the germline V gene are SEHNR and FQNEAQ (reference sequence). J was trimmed by 14 bases and V by 3 bases; bases with no gene match: 11. This CDR3 comprises 13 residues. The CDR3 is CASSFDGTGTLTF. The CDR3 nucleotides read TGTGCCAGCAGCTTCGACGGGACAGGAACTTTAACCTTC.

This rearrangement joins TRBV5-1 to TRBJ1-2; TRBD1 aligns across 7 bases. The ends lost 4 bases at V and 2 bases at J; junction bases unmatched: 5. The CDR3 covers 14 residues. Germline V gene data show CDR1 as SGHRS and CDR2 as YFSETQ. CDR3 sequence reads: CASSHDRDNYGYTF. The CDR3 bases are TGCGCCAGCAGCCATGACAGGGACAACTATGGCTACACCTTC.

V gene TRBV7-3 combines with J gene TRBJ1-5; a weak D match, TRBD1 (6 bases). Germline CDR1 reads SGHTA; CDR2 reads FQGTGA. V gave up 5 bases and J gave up 6 bases, with 8 bases separating them. This CDR3 contains 12 residues. The CDR3 sequence: CASSEQGQPQHF. The CDR3 coding sequence is TGTGCCAGCAGCGAACAGGGTCAGCCCCAGCATTTT.

This chain connects TRBV30 to TRBJ1-4; D is uncertain. This CDR3 comprises 16 residues. Deletions cut 0 bases from V and 4 bases from J, with 15 bases between. Germline CDR1 reads GTSNPN; CDR2 reads SVGIG (reference sequence). DNA of the CDR3: TGTGCCTGGAGTGTAAAGCTTGGTCGGGGTAATGAAAAACTGTTTTTT. This translates into CAWSVKLGRGNEKLFF.

This clone appeared a few times. This chain joins TRBV6-5 and TRBJ2-5, with 11 nucleotides matching TRBD2. The CDR3 totals 16 residues. Germline CDR1 is MNHEY and CDR2 is SVGAGI. Trimming took 3 bases from V and 1 from J; bases not matched to a gene: 4. CDR3 coding DNA: TGTGCCAGCAGTTATACCGGGACTAGCGGCCAAGAGACCCAGTACTTC. Encoded protein: CASSYTGTSGQETQYF.

The chain links TRBV7-8 to TRBJ2-6; maybe TRBD2 (6 bases). Trimming took 2 bases from V and 0 from J, leaving 11 bases between them. This CDR3 is 17 amino acids long. In germline, CDR1 is SGHVS, CDR2 FQNEAQ. CDR3 DNA sequence: TGTGCCAGCAGCTTACGAGGACTATACTCTGGGGCCAACGTCCTGACTTTC. It codes for CASSLRGLYSGANVLTF.

The chain employs TRBV27 and TRBJ2-2, with D perhaps matching TRBD2 (5 bases). V dropped 5 bases and J dropped 3 bases, with 13 bases sitting between them. Germline V gene data show CDR1 as MNHEY and CDR2 as SMNVEV (reference sequence). The CDR3 spans 15 residues. CDR3 DNA: TGTGCCAGCAGTCCCCTCGGGGTGGACACCGGGGAGCTGTTTTTT. Residues: CASSPLGVDTGELFF.

The V gene is TRBV27, the J gene TRBJ1-6; the D gene is possibly TRBD1 (5 bases). Germline V gene sequence: CDR1 MNHEY, CDR2 SMNVEV (reference sequence). Trimming removed 2 bases from V and 8 bases from J, with 10 bases in between. The CDR3 sequence is 14 residues long. The CDR3 nucleotides read TGTGCCAGCAGTTTAAGGGACTCAGATTCACCCCTCCACTTT. Protein: CASSLRDSDSPLHF.

This clone showed up just a few times. At one of its ends the junction is not consistent with the germline gene, which may arise from a read error. This chain joins TRBV7-7 and TRBJ2-3; 7 bases fit TRBD2. Looked up from germline, CDR1 is SSHAT and CDR2 is FNYEAQ (reference sequence). This CDR3 contains 15 residues. The CDR3 DNA reads TGTGCTAGCAGCTTAGGGAGCGGGGGCACAGATACGCAGTATTTT. It codes for CASSLGSGGTDTQYF.

V is TRBV6-1 and J is TRBJ1-2, with D unclear. With 0 bases removed from V and 8 bases from J, the gap between germline ends came to 10 bases. The CDR3 covers 13 residues. From germline, CDR1 is MNHNS and CDR2 SASEGT. As DNA, the CDR3 is TGTGCCAGCAGTGAAGCGTTCCAGAAAGGCTACACCTTC. Its protein is CASSEAFQKGYTF.

This chain joins TRBV27 and TRBJ2-3; D call uncertain. The CDR3 is 15 amino acids. Germline V gene lookup returns CDR1 MNHEY and CDR2 SMNVEV (reference sequence). Trimming took off 7 bases at V and 9 bases at J, with 23 bases between the two ends. CDR3 nucleotide sequence: TGTGCCAGCACCCTTGCTCCCATGGCGCTAGAGACGCAGTATTTT. Protein product: CASTLAPMALETQYF.

The rearrangement links TRBV11-2 to TRBJ1-6; TRBD1 aligns across 7 bases. The CDR3 covers 15 residues. The V gene end was trimmed by 5 bases and the J gene end by 3 bases; junction bases not matched to a gene: 4. Germline CDR1 SGHAT, CDR2 FQNNGV. The CDR3 is CASSGGTVYNSPLHF. Written as DNA, the CDR3 is TGTGCCAGCAGCGGTGGGACAGTCTATAATTCACCCCTCCACTTT.

This sequence joins TRBV6-1 and TRBJ1-6, with 9 bases matching TRBD1. The germline V gene encodes CDR1 MNHNS and CDR2 SASEGT. CDR3 length: 14 residues. V lost 6 bases, J lost 12 bases, and 9 bases stayed unmatched. CDR3 in DNA: TGTGCCAGCAGATATATCACAGGGGGCCGACCCCTCCACTTT. Its translation: CASRYITGGRPLHF.

The genes are TRBV5-1 and TRBJ2-3; 9 nucleotides match TRBD2. There are 15 residues in the CDR3. Looked up from germline, CDR1 is SGHRS and CDR2 is YFSETQ. The V and J ends lost 2 bases and 2 bases, in that order; junction bases with no gene match: 3. The CDR3 DNA reads TGCGCCAGCAGCTTAGCGGGGGGATTCACAGATACGCAGTATTTT. Its translation: CASSLAGGFTDTQYF.

The J gene is TRBJ1-1, the V gene TRBV5-4; D not resolved. The length of the CDR3 is 13 residues. CDR1 SGHNT and CDR2 YYREEE come from the germline V gene (reference sequence). V shed 9 bases and J shed 1 base, with 13 bases lying between them. CDR3 sequence (DNA): TGTGCCACCGAGTATCAGGCGAACACTGAAGCTTTCTTT. Amino acids: CATEYQANTEAFF.

The V gene is TRBV5-1, the J gene TRBJ2-7; 9 bases align to TRBD1. The V gene end was trimmed by 4 bases and the J gene end by 3 bases; junction bases not matched to a gene: 11. Germline V CDR1 and CDR2: SGHRS, YFSETQ. This CDR3 comprises 16 residues. In DNA, the CDR3 is TGCGCCAGCAGCATGATGCCACCGGGACAGGGCTACGAGCAGTACTTC. Amino acid sequence: CASSMMPPGQGYEQYF.

The rearrangement links TRBV18 to TRBJ2-2, with D tentatively TRBD1 (5 bases). The V gene lost 3 bases and the J gene lost 5 bases, with 13 bases spanning the gap. Per the germline V gene, CDR1 is KGHSH and CDR2 is LQKENI. This CDR3 has 15 residues. This chain's CDR3 is CASSPRLGVTGELFF. CDR3 coding DNA: TGTGCCAGCTCACCGAGGCTAGGGGTAACCGGGGAGCTGTTTTTT.

On this clone itself: One end of the junction is discordant with germline, which a read error may explain. The chain links TRBV7-7 to TRBJ2-7; maybe TRBD1 (6 bases). Germline CDR1 is SSHAT and CDR2 is FNYEAQ (reference sequence). CDR3 size: 13 residues. The CDR3 DNA is TGTGCTAGCAGCTTAGTTTTACAGGGCGAGCAGTACTTC. Its translation is CASSLVLQGEQYF.

The table lists this clone with a count of one. The chain recombines TRBV6-1 with TRBJ2-1; 7 positions match TRBD1. The length of the CDR3 is 14 residues. Trimming cost V 5 bases and J 5 bases; bases outside gene matches: 6. Germline lookup yields CDR1 MNHNS and CDR2 SASEGT. The CDR3 reads CASSTDRSNNEQFF. As DNA, the CDR3 is TGTGCCAGCAGTACGGACAGGAGTAACAATGAGCAGTTCTTC.